The rows below give T cell receptor beta chains drawn from one sample of a study of monozygotic twins with inflammatory bowel disease. TCRdb reprocessed the 5' RACE reads, keeping one entry per CDR3 protein, no DNA. The sample shows 350,000 to 500,000 distinct CDR3 sequences, and 2.4% sits with its ten largest clones. Sequenced input: blood. Receptors were obtained from a human donor with ulcerative colitis or Crohn's disease, or a healthy co-twin of an affected twin (not recorded which). CDR3s include the opening cysteine and the closing phenylalanine or tryptophan. Clone sizes are given selectively: once, few, many, or a class where the clone is expanded.

J	V	length	size	CDR3
TRBJ1-1	TRBV5-1	15	NA	CASSYWTGMNTEAFF
TRBJ2-7	TRBV7-8	13	NA	CASSVDSAYEQYF
TRBJ1-2	TRBV3-1	14	NA	CASSHIEGSDGYTF
TRBJ2-1	TRBV7-7	13	NA	CASSLNPGQGQFF
TRBJ1-4	TRBV5-1	18	NA	CASSLLIGEQGTNEKLFF
TRBJ1-1	TRBV11-2	13	NA	CASSLTGLTEAFF
TRBJ2-5	TRBV3-1	16	NA	CASSPAVGQGVETQYF
TRBJ2-5	TRBV28	17	NA	CASSLEWWTGRENTQYF
TRBJ2-1	TRBV29-1	14	NA	CSVAPLSSYNEQFF
TRBJ2-2	TRBV20-1	19	NA	CSARGSLTSGGAGTGELFF
TRBJ2-7	TRBV7-9	13	NA	CASSLARTSEQYF
TRBJ2-7	TRBV6-2/TRBV6-3	15	NA	CASSSDGGSSYEQYF
TRBJ2-3	TRBV5-1	16	NA	CASSFSLAGGPDTQYF
TRBJ2-5	TRBV12-3/TRBV12-4	14	NA	CASSRRDREETQYF
TRBJ2-7	TRBV3-1	16	NA	CASSLEAGGPGHEQYF
TRBJ2-3	TRBV18	16	NA	CASRLLLVAGTDTQYF
TRBJ2-1	TRBV6-1	16	NA	CASNAPSRGFYNEQFF
TRBJ2-5	TRBV11-1	12	NA	CASEGASETQYF
TRBJ1-6	TRBV5-6	15	NA	CASSLNPVGNSPLHF
TRBJ2-5	TRBV20-1	14	NA	CSASDRGNVETQYF
TRBJ2-1	TRBV4-1	14	NA	CASSQGSDYNEQFF
TRBJ2-1	TRBV7-9	12	large	CASSSPSNEQFF
TRBJ2-1	TRBV10-3	15	NA	CAISESPGTGYEQFF
TRBJ2-2	TRBV7-2	16	NA	CASSLVVRERTGELFF
TRBJ2-2	TRBV3-1	15	NA	CASSYSGANTGELFF
TRBJ1-1	TRBV11-2	18	NA	CASSLEAGTGFSYTEAFF
TRBJ1-5	TRBV18	15	NA	CASSRLRGVDQPQHF
TRBJ2-1	TRBV7-9	17	NA	CASSSQTPREAGNEQFF
TRBJ2-1	TRBV13	13	NA	CASSFDREAEQFF
TRBJ2-2	TRBV5-1	14	NA	CASSSDPLTGELFF
TRBJ2-7	TRBV18	17	NA	CASSPFGPGQGPYEQYF
TRBJ1-1	TRBV7-2	16	NA	CASSLQFRPINTEAFF
TRBJ2-7	TRBV27	13	NA	CATHGRGRHEQYF
TRBJ1-1	TRBV5-5	15	NA	CASSPGLPWDTEAFF
TRBJ1-6	TRBV27	16	NA	CASSSAQTGLNSPLHF
TRBJ2-7	TRBV28	15	NA	CASSLSSGRAYEQYF
TRBJ1-1	TRBV5-1	14	NA	CASSASGLNTEAFF
TRBJ2-3	TRBV9	15	NA	CASSVEGGQTDTQYF
TRBJ2-4	TRBV7-2	17	NA	CASSSPGLGRSKNIQYF
TRBJ1-5	TRBV20-1	13	NA	CSASADNSQPQHF
TRBJ2-2	TRBV7-9	15	NA	CASSLRDRGTGELFF
TRBJ2-5	TRBV3-1	14	NA	CASSQRGGQETQYF
TRBJ2-3	TRBV7-9	13	NA	CASSLDTLDTQYF
TRBJ2-3	TRBV18	13	NA	CASRLPHTDTQYF
TRBJ2-7	TRBV9	15	NA	CASSVSGLAGVEQYF
TRBJ2-1	TRBV3-1	16	NA	CASSQGLSGRAGEQFF
TRBJ1-4	TRBV5-6	15	NA	CASSEWGATNEKLFF
TRBJ2-3	TRBV11-2	16	NA	CASSRISGRGTDTQYF
TRBJ2-1	TRBV6-2/TRBV6-3	16	NA	CASTENRGLLYNEQFF
TRBJ1-1	TRBV7-9	16	NA	CASSLVRPDGNTEAFF
TRBJ2-7	TRBV25-1	16	NA	CASSGASSGSSYEQYF